The 20 T cell receptor beta chains given below trace back to one sample, sequenced in a study of regulatory T cells in long-lasting Graves disease. Indicated time point: newly diagnosed GD, antithyroid drugs for less than 3 months. Scientists built the TCR library using RNA that was extracted from PBMCs. Building of the TCR beta libraries involved iRepertoire HTBI primers and Arm-PCR of CDR3 regions. TCRdb re-analysed the multiplex PCR reads in MiXCR, keeping a single row per CDR3 protein. The data show 240,000 or so distinct CDR3 sequences, around 20% seen once. The input for sequencing was peripheral blood mononuclear cells (PBMCs), taken at new diagnosis, from a patient treated with antithyroid drugs. These receptors all stem from a female donor with Graves disease.

The sample holds many counts of this clonotype. The genes are TRBV24-1 and TRBJ2-1; D is unresolved. V was trimmed by 0 bases and J by 2 bases, leaving 10 bases between them. There are 16 residues in the CDR3. CDR1 is KGHDR, CDR2 SFDVKD, per germline. The CDR3 loop reads CATSDLAGKPYNEQFF. Written as DNA, the CDR3 is TGTGCCACCAGTGATTTGGCCGGAAAGCCCTACAATGAGCAGTTCTTC.

Remarks on this clonotype: Since a much larger clone is just one base distant, this may be a read error. The chain joins TRBV7-2 to TRBJ2-1, with D maybe TRBD2 (6 bases). The CDR3 is 16 amino acids. Germline assignment: CDR1 SGHTA and CDR2 FQGNSA. With 2 bases removed from V and 3 bases from J, the gap between germline ends came to 14 bases. In nucleotides, the CDR3 is TGTGCCAGCAGCTTACAAGCGGGTCAATTCTACAATGAGCAGTTCTTC. It is translated as CASSLQAGQFYNEQFF.

There are many counts of this clonotype. The V gene is TRBV29-1, the J gene TRBJ2-1; 8 positions match TRBD2. Germline CDR1 and CDR2: SQVTM and ANQGSEA. V lost 7 bases to trimming and J lost 7 bases; unmatched junction nucleotides: 15. This CDR3 has 15 residues. The CDR3 DNA reads as TGCAGCGCCAAATCCGGAGCGGGAGTTCTTAATGAGCAGTTCTTC. It yields the protein CSAKSGAGVLNEQFF.

The V gene is TRBV4-3, the J gene TRBJ1-1; possible D gene TRBD1, 5 bases. V was clipped by 1 base and J by 5 bases, with 11 bases between them. The CDR3 is 14 amino acids. Germline CDR1 is LGHNA and CDR2 is YSLEER. CDR3 in amino acids: CASSQVGRGTEAFF. The CDR3, as DNA: TGCGCCAGCAGCCAAGTTGGGAGGGGAACTGAAGCTTTCTTT.

The rearrangement uses TRBV5-6 and TRBJ1-2; a possible D gene is TRBD1 (6 bases). Per the germline V gene, CDR1 is SGHDT and CDR2 is YYEEEE. The V end was cut by 2 bases, the J end by 6 bases, with 17 bases between. The CDR3 loop spans 15 amino acids. As DNA, the CDR3 is TGTGCCAGCAGCTTAAGACAGGTTGGGGGCCATGGCTACACCTTC. Its translation: CASSLRQVGGHGYTF.

At least ten counts were recorded for this clonotype. The chain links TRBV13 to TRBJ2-5; 8 positions match TRBD1. CDR1 and CDR2 (germline): PRHDT, FYEKMQ (reference sequence). J gave up 5 bases and V 4 bases, and 12 bases lay outside the gene matches. This CDR3 has 16 residues. The CDR3 nucleotides are TGTGCCAGCAGCTACCGACCGGACAGGGTTAGTGAGACCCAGTACTTC. It specifies CASSYRPDRVSETQYF.

The chain is built from TRBV4-1 and TRBJ1-2; TRBD1 might be the D (5 bases). Germline-derived CDR1 and CDR2 are MGHRA and YSYEKL. V was pared by 1 base and J by 2 bases, with 8 bases between. CDR3 length equals 14 residues. Here the CDR3 reads CASSQAPGNYGYTF. DNA of the CDR3: TGCGCCAGCAGCCAAGCCCCAGGGAACTATGGCTACACCTTC.

V usage is TRBV6-9 and J usage is TRBJ1-2; a possible D gene is TRBD1 (5 bases). CDR3 size: 18 residues. V was clipped by 4 bases and J by 2 bases, with 23 bases between them. The germline CDR1 and CDR2 sequences are MNHGY and SVAAGI. CDR3: CASSWGGGGLTQNYGYTF. The CDR3, as DNA: TGTGCCAGCAGTTGGGGGGGGGGTGGATTGACGCAAAACTATGGCTACACCTTC.

This sequence joins TRBV30 and TRBJ1-1; maybe TRBD1 (5 bases). Deletions cut 1 base from V and 5 bases from J, with 11 bases between. Germline V gives CDR1 GTSNPN, CDR2 SVGIG (reference sequence). This CDR3 is built from 13 residues. The CDR3 DNA follows: TGTGCCTGGAGTGAGGACCAGGGTACTGAAGCTTTCTTT. It is translated as CAWSEDQGTEAFF.

On this clonotype: This may be a read error, as it is one base from a much larger clone. This chain connects TRBV10-2 to TRBJ2-5; D is ambiguous. CDR1 is WSHSY, CDR2 SAAADI, per germline. This CDR3 spans 14 amino acids. CDR3 sequence: CASRPSGTQETRYF. CDR3 in DNA: TGCGCCAGCAGACCGTCAGGCACCCAAGAGACCCGGTACTTC.

This clonotype was counted many times. The rearrangement joins TRBV18 to TRBJ2-1; tentatively, D is TRBD1 (5 bases). V gave up 3 bases and J gave up 1 base, with 10 bases separating them. Germline V CDR1 and CDR2: KGHSH, LQKENI. The CDR3 runs 15 residues. CDR3 sequence reads: CASSPTQESYNEQFF. CDR3 bases: TGTGCCAGCTCACCGACACAGGAATCCTACAATGAGCAGTTCTTC.

This clonotype was seen ten or more times. V usage is TRBV7-3 and J usage is TRBJ2-3; D may be TRBD2 (6 bases). CDR1 SGHTA and CDR2 FQGTGA come from the germline V gene. The CDR3 loop spans 16 amino acids. V was cut by 2 bases and J by 8 bases, with 20 bases left in between. The CDR3 region has the DNA TGTGCCAGCAGCTTAGGTGGTGCGCGGGAAATTAGTACGCAGTATTTT. It specifies CASSLGGAREISTQYF.

This clonotype was counted ten times or more. The gene calls are TRBV2 and TRBJ2-2; the match to TRBD1 covers 8 bases. CDR1 is SNHLY, CDR2 FYNNEI, per germline. The trim removed 7 bases at V and 5 bases at J, leaving 9 bases unmatched. The CDR3 runs 15 residues. The CDR3 region is CASIAGDRNTGELFF. The CDR3 nucleotides are TGTGCCAGCATTGCCGGGGACAGGAATACCGGGGAGCTGTTTTTT.

The genes are TRBV6-1 and TRBJ1-2, with a possible D match to TRBD1 (6 bases). V dropped 6 bases and J dropped 8 bases, with 19 bases sitting between them. Per germline, CDR1 MNHNS and CDR2 SASEGT. The CDR3 sequence is 14 residues long. This CDR3 is CASSQDSVRPGYTF. The CDR3 DNA is TGTGCCAGCAGCCAGGACAGCGTACGTCCGGGCTACACCTTC.

The chain employs TRBV28 and TRBJ2-1; 13 nucleotides align to TRBD2. Germline values: CDR1 MDHEN, CDR2 SYDVKM. The CDR3 is made up of 16 amino acids. The trim removed 6 bases at V and 8 bases at J, leaving 10 bases unmatched. The CDR3 loop is CASSPLGLAGVYEQFF. DNA for the CDR3: TGTGCCAGCAGCCCCCTTGGACTAGCGGGAGTATATGAGCAGTTCTTC. The variable domain in full, with the rest retrieved from reference TRBV28 and TRBJ2-1, is DVKVTQSSRYLVKRTGEKVFLECVQDMDHENMFWYRQDPGLGLRLIYFSYDVKMKEKGDIPEGYSVSREKKERFSLILESASTNQTSMYLCASSPLGLAGVYEQFFGPGTRLTVL.

A note on this clonotype: A clone one base away is much larger, so this may be a read error. This rearrangement joins TRBV2 to TRBJ2-3; D ambiguous. The J call is uncertain, as TRBJ2-1 better fits the DNA end. Germline values: CDR1 SNHLY, CDR2 FYNNEI. This CDR3 comprises 15 residues. The CDR3 DNA follows: TGTGCCGGCAGTGACGTAGGGCAAAACTACAATGAGCAGTTCTTC. It is translated as CAGSDVGQNYNEQFF.

The genes are TRBV4-3 and TRBJ1-6, with D perhaps matching TRBD1 (5 bases). V was shortened by 0 bases and J by 0 bases, with 9 bases between the two germline ends. The length of the CDR3 is 17 residues. The germline V gene encodes CDR1 LGHNA and CDR2 YSLEER. In DNA, the CDR3 is TGCGCCAGCAGCCAAGAGAGACAGAGCTCCTATAATTCACCCCTCCACTTT. Translating gives CASSQERQSSYNSPLHF.

This clonotype was detected many times. This chain connects TRBV10-3 to TRBJ2-1; the match to TRBD2 covers 8 bases. The V gene end was trimmed by 8 bases and the J gene end by 0 bases; junction bases not matched to a gene: 3. Germline V gene sequence: CDR1 ENHRY, CDR2 SYGVKD. This CDR3 is 14 amino acids long. The CDR3 here is CAIASGYSYNEQFF. CDR3 coding DNA: TGTGCCATCGCTAGCGGGTACTCCTACAATGAGCAGTTCTTC.

This clonotype was seen a handful of times. CDR3 nucleotides: TGCGCCAGCAGCTTCGAACAGGGGGCCCATGAGCAGTTCTTC. This codes for CASSFEQGAHEQFF. V is TRBV4-1 and J is TRBJ2-1; 9 bases are a match to TRBD1. V lost 5 bases and J lost 8; bases outside the gene matches: 7. Germline CDR1 is MGHRA and CDR2 is YSYEKL. The CDR3 is 14 residues long.

The chain has TRBV30 and TRBJ2-5; D is ambiguous. CDR3 length: 16 amino acids. Germline CDR1 and CDR2: GTSNPN and SVGIG (reference sequence). V lost 2 bases and J lost 2, with 18 bases in between. The CDR3 is CAWSTYLHGSQETQYF. DNA for the CDR3: TGTGCCTGGAGTACATACCTTCATGGGTCACAAGAGACCCAGTACTTC.